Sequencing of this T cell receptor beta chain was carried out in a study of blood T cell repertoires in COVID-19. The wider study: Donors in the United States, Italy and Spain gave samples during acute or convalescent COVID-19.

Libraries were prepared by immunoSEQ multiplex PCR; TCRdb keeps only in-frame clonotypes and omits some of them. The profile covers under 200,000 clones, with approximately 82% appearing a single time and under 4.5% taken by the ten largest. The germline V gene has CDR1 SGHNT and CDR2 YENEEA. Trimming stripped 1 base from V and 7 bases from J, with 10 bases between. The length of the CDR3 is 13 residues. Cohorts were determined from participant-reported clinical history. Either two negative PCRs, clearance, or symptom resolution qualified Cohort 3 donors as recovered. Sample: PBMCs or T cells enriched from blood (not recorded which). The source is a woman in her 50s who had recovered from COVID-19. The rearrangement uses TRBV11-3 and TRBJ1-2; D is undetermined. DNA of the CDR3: TGTGCCAGCAGCTTAGCTCGACGGGGTGGCTACACCTTC. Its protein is CASSLARRGGYTF.